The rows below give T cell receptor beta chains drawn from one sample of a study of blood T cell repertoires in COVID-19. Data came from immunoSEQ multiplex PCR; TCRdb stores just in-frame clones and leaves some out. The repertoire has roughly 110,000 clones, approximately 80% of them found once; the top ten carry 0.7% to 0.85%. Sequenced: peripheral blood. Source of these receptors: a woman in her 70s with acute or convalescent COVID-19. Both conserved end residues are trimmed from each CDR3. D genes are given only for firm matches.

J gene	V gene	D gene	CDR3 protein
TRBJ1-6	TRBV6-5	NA	AASQSGSYNSPLH
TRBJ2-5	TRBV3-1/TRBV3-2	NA	ASSQAETQY
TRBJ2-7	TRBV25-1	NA	ASSEYGDLGEQY
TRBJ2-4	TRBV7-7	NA	ASSFLVRQAWNIQY
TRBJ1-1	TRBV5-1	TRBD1	ASSLADRVGTEAF
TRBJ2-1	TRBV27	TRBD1	ASSLWGQGEV
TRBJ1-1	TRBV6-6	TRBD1	ASSYRDSYTEAF
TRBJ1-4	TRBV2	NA	ASSLQGVTNEKLF
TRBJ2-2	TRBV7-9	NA	ASRIDSYTGELF
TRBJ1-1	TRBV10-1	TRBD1	ASSTGTGHAF
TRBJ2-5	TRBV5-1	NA	ASSARGGQETQY
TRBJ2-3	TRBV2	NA	ASSLITDTQY